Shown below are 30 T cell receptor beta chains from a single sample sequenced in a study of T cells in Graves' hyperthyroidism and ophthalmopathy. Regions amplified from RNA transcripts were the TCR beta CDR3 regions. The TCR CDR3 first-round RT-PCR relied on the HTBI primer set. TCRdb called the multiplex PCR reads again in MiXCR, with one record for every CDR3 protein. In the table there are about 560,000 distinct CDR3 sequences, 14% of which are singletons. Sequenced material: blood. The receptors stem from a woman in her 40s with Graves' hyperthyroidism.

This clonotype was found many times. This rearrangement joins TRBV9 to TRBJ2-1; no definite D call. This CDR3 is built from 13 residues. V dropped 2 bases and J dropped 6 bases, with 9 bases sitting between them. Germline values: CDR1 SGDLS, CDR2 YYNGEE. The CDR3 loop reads CASSVTDLNEQFF. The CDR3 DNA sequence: TGTGCCAGCAGCGTTACAGATCTCAATGAGCAGTTCTTC. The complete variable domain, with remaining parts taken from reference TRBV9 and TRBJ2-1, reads DSGVTQTPKHLITATGQRVTLRCSPRSGDLSVYWYQQSLDQGLQFLIQYYNGEERAKGNILERFSAQQFPDLHSELNLSSLELGDSALYFCASSVTDLNEQFFGPGTRLTVL.

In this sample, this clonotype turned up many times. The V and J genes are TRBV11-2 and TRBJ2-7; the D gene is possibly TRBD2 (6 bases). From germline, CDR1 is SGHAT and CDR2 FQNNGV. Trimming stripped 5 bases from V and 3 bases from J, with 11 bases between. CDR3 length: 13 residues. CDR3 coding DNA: TGTGCCAGCAGCCACTACGGGGGCTACGAGCAGTACTTC. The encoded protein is CASSHYGGYEQYF.

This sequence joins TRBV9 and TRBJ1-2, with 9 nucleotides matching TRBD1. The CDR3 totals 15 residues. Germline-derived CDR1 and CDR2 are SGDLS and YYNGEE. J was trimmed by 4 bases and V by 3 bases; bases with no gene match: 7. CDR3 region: CASSDSDRGLYGYTF. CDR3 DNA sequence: TGTGCCAGCAGCGACTCGGACAGGGGTCTCTATGGCTACACCTTC.

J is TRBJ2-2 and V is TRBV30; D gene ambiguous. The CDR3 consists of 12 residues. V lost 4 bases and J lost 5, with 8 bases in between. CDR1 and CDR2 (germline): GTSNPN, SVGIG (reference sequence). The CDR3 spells CAWTPRTGELFF. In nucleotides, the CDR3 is TGTGCCTGGACCCCGAGAACCGGGGAGCTGTTTTTT.

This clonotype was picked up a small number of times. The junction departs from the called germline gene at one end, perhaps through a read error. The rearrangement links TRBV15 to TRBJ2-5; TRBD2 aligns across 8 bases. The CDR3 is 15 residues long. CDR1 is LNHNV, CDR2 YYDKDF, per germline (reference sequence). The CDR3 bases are TGTGTCACCAGCAGAGACGGGACTAGCCAAGAGACCCAGTACTTC. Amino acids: CVTSRDGTSQETQYF. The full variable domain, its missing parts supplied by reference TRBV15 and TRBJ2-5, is DAMVIQNPRYQVTQFGKPVTLSCSQTLNHNVMYWYQQKSSQAPKLLFHYYDKDFNNEADTPDNFQSRRPNTSFCFLDIRSPGLGDTAMYLCVTSRDGTSQETQYFGPGTRLLVL.

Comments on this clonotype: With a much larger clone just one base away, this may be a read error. CDR3 sequence reads: CASSLAGLMETFF. CDR3 DNA: TGTGCCAGCAGTTTAGCGGGTCTCATGGAAACTTTCTTT. The rearrangement joins TRBV12-3 or TRBV12-4 to TRBJ1-1; D uncertain. Between the trimmed V and J ends, which lost 0 bases and 12 bases, there was a span of 14 bases. The CDR3 sequence is 13 residues long.

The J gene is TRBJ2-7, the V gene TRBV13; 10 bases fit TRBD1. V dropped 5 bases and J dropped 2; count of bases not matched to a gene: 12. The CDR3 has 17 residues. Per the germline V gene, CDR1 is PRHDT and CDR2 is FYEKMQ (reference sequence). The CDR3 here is CASSPDPRGTGAYEQYF. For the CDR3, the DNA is TGTGCCAGCAGCCCAGATCCGAGGGGGACAGGGGCCTACGAGCAGTACTTC.

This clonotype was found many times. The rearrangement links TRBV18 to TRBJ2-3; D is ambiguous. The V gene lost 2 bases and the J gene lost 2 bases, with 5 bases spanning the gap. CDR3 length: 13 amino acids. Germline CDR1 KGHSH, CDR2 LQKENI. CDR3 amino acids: CASSPANTDTQYF. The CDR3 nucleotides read TGTGCCAGCTCACCAGCCAACACAGATACGCAGTATTTT.

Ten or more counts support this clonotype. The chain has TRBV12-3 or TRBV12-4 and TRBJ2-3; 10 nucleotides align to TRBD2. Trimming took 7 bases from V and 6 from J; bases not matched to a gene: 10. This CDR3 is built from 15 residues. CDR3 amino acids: CASTPLAGVSDTQYF. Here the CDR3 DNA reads TGTGCCAGCACTCCGCTAGCGGGAGTTTCGGATACGCAGTATTTT.

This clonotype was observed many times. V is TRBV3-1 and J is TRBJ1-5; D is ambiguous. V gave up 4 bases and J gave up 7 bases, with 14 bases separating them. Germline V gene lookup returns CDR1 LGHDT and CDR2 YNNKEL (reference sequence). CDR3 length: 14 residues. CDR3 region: CASSPREGYQPQHF. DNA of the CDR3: TGTGCCAGCAGCCCCCGGGAAGGCTACCAGCCCCAGCATTTT.

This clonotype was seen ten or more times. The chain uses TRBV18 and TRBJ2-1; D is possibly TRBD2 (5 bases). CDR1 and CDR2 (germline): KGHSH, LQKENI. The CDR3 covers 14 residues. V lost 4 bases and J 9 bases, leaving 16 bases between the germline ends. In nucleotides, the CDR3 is TGTGCCAGCTCACGTCGATCCCTCGAGGGTGAGCAGTTCTTC. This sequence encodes CASSRRSLEGEQFF.

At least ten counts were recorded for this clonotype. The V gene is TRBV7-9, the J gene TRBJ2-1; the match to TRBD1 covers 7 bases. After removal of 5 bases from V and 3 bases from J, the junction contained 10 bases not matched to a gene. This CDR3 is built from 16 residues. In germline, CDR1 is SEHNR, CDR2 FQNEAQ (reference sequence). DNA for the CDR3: TGTGCCAGCAGCGTCTACAGGGGTGGGGTCTACAATGAGCAGTTCTTC. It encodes CASSVYRGGVYNEQFF.

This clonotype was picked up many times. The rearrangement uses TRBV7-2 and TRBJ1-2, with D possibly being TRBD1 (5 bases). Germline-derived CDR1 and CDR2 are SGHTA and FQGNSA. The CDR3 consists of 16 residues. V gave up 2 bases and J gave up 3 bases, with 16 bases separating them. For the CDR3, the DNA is TGTGCCAGCAGCTTAACGGGACGGGACGCCCACTATGGCTACACCTTC. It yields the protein CASSLTGRDAHYGYTF.

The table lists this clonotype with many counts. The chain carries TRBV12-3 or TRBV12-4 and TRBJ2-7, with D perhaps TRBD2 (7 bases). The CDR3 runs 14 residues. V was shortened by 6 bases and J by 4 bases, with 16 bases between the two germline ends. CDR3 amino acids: CASSPPGGPYEQYF. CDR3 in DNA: TGTGCCAGCAGCCCCCCGGGGGGCCCATACGAGCAGTACTTC.

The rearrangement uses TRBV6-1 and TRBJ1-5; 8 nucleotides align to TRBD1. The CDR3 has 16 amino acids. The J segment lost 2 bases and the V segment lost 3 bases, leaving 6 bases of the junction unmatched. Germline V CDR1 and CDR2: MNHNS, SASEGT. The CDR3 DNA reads TGTGCCAGCAGTGATTCCAGGGGGCCCGGCAATCAGCCCCAGCATTTT. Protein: CASSDSRGPGNQPQHF.

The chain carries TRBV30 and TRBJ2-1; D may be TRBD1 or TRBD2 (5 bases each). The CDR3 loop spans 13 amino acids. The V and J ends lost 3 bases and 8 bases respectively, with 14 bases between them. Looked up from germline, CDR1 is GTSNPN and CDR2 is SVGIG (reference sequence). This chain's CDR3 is CAWSPGRMDEQFF. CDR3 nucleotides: TGTGCCTGGAGCCCGGGACGGATGGATGAGCAGTTCTTC.

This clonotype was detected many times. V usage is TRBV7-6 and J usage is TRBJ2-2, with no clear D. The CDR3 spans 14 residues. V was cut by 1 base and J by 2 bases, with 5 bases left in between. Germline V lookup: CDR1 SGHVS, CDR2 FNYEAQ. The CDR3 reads CASSLVANTGELFF. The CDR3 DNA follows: TGTGCCAGCAGCTTAGTGGCAAACACCGGGGAGCTGTTTTTT. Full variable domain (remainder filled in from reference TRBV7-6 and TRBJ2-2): GAGVSQSPRYKVTKRGQDVALRCDPISGHVSLYWYRQALGQGPEFLTYFNYEAQQDKSGLPNDRFSAERPEGSISTLTIQRTEQRDSAMYRCASSLVANTGELFFGEGSRLTVL.

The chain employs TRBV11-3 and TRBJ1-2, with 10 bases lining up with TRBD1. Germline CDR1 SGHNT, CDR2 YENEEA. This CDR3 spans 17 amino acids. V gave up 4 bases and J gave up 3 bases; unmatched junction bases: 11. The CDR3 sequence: CASSWGTGTGADYGYTF. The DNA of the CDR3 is TGTGCCAGCAGCTGGGGAACCGGGACAGGGGCGGACTATGGCTACACCTTC.

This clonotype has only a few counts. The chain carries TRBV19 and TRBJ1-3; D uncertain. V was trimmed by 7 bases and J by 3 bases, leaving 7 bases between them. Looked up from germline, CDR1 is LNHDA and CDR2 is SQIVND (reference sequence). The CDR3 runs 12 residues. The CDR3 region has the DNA TGTGCCAGTAAGAGCGATGGAAACACCATATATTTT. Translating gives CASKSDGNTIYF. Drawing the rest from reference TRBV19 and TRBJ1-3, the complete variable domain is DGGITQSPKYLFRKEGQNVTLSCEQNLNHDAMYWYRQDPGQGLRLIYYSQIVNDFQKGDIAEGYSVSREKKESFPLTVTSAQKNPTAFYLCASKSDGNTIYFGEGSWLTVV.

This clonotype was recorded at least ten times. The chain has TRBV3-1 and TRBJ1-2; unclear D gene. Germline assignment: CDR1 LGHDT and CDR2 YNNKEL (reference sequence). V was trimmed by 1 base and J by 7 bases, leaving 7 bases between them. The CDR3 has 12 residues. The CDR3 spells CASSQGWAGYTF. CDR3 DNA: TGTGCCAGCAGCCAAGGGTGGGCTGGCTACACCTTC.

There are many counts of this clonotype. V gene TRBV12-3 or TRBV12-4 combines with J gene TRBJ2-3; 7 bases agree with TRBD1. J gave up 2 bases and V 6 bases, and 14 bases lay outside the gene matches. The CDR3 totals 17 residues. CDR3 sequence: CASSHQMTGTYTDTQYF. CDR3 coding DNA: TGTGCCAGCAGCCACCAGATGACAGGGACATACACAGATACGCAGTATTTT.

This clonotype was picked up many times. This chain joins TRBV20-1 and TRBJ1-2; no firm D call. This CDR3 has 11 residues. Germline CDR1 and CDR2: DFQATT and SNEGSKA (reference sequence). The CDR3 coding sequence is TGCAATAGCACGGATAACTATGGCTACACCTTC. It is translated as CNSTDNYGYTF.

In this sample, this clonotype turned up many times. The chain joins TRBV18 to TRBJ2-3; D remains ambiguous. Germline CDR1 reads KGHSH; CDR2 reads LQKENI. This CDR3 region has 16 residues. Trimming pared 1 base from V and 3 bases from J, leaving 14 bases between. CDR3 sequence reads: CASSPRSYRVTDTQYF. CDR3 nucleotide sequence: TGTGCCAGCTCACCACGGTCTTATAGGGTAACAGATACGCAGTATTTT.

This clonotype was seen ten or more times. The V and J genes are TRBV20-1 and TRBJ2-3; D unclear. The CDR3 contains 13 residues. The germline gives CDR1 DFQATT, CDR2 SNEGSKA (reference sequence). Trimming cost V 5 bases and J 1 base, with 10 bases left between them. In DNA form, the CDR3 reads TGCAGTGCTGCAGGATCCGGCACAGATACGCAGTATTTT. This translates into CSAAGSGTDTQYF.

In DNA, the CDR3 is TGCAGTGCTAGAGACCGGAGACAGGGAAGGGCTACCTACGAGCAGTACTTC. It specifies CSARDRRQGRATYEQYF. The chain carries TRBV20-1 and TRBJ2-7; 7 nucleotides align to TRBD1. Germline V CDR1 and CDR2: DFQATT, SNEGSKA (reference sequence). This CDR3 spans 17 amino acids. V shed 0 bases and J 2 bases; nucleotides not matched to a gene: 13.

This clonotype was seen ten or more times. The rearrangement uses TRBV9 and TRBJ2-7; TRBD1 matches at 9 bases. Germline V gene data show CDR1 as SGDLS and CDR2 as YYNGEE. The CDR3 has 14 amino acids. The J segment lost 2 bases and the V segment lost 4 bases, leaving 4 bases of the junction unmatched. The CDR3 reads CASSLRTGAYEQYF. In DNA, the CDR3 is TGTGCCAGCAGCCTTCGGACAGGGGCCTACGAGCAGTACTTC.

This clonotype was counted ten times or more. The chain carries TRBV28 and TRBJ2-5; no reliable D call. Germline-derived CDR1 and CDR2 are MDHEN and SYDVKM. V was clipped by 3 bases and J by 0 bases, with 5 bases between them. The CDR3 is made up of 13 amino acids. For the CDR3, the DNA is TGTGCCAGCAGTTTGATGAACCAAGAGACCCAGTACTTC. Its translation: CASSLMNQETQYF.

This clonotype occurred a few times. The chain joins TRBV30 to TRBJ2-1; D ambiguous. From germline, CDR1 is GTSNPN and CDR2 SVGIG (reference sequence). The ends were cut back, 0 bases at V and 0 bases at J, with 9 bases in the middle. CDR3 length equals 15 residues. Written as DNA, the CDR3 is TGTGCCTGGAGTGTACTTGGGATCTCCTACAATGAGCAGTTCTTC. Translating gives CAWSVLGISYNEQFF.

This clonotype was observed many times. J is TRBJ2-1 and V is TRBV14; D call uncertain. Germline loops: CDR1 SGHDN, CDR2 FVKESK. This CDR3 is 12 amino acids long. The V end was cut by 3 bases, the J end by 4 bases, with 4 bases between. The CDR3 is CASSHGYNEQFF. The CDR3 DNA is TGTGCCAGCAGCCATGGGTACAATGAGCAGTTCTTC.

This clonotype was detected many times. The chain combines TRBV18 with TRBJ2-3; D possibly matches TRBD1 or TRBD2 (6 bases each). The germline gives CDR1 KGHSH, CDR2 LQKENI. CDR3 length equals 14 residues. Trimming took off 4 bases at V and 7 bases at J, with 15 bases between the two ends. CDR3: CASSLPRGPNTQYF. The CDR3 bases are TGTGCCAGCTCACTACCTCGGGGGCCAAATACGCAGTATTTT.